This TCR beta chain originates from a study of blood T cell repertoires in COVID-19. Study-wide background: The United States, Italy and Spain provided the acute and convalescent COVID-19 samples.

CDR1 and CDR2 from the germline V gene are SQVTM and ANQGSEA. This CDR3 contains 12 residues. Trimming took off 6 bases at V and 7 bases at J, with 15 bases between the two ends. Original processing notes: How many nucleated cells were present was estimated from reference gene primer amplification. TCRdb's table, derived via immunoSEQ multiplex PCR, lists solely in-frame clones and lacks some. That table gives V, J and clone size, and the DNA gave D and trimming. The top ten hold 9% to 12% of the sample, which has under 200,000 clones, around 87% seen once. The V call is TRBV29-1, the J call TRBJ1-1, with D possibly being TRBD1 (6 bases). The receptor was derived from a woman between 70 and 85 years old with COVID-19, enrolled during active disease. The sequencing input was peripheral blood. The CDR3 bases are TGCAGCGTGTCAGAGGGCAGGGGTGAAGCTTTCTTT. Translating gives CSVSEGRGEAFF.